One and the same sample provided the 24 T cell receptor beta chains below, sequenced in a study of blood T cell repertoires in COVID-19. The data were produced by immunoSEQ multiplex PCR, yet TCRdb's version contains in-frame clones alone and is incomplete. The sample carries about 200,000 clones, 84% recorded once. Sequencing used peripheral blood. Source of these receptors: a human donor in a cohort sampled during active COVID-19.

The chain has TRBV25-1 and TRBJ2-2; 7 positions agree with TRBD2. This CDR3 is built from 15 residues. Trimming at V came to 11 bases and at J to 7 bases, leaving 16 bases not matched to a gene. Looked up from germline, CDR1 is MGHDK and CDR2 is SYGVNS. CDR3 DNA: TGTGCCCGCTGTGCGCGGGGCGGGGGAGGCGGGGAGCTGTTTTTT. Amino acids: CARCARGGGGGELFF.

V usage is TRBV2 and J usage is TRBJ2-3, with 9 bases lining up with TRBD2. CDR3 length: 15 amino acids. Germline trimming cut 4 bases from V and 2 bases from J; bases unmatched to any gene: 4. Looked up from germline, CDR1 is SNHLY and CDR2 is FYNNEI. The CDR3 spells CASSAEREVTDTQYF. The CDR3 DNA reads as TGTGCCAGCAGTGCCGAGCGGGAGGTCACAGATACGCAGTATTTT.

CDR3 protein: CASSPRDRDNEQFF. CDR3 DNA: TGTGCCAGCAGTCCCCGGGACAGGGACAATGAGCAGTTCTTC. The J gene is TRBJ2-1, the V gene TRBV7-2; 9 bases fit TRBD1. Germline loops: CDR1 SGHTA, CDR2 FQGNSA. V trimming: 6 bases; J trimming: 5 bases; junction bases outside the gene matches: 5. The length of the CDR3 is 14 residues.

J is TRBJ2-1 and V is TRBV6-5; D is possibly TRBD1 (6 bases). The CDR3 runs 14 residues. The V end was cut by 6 bases, the J end by 3 bases, with 12 bases between. Germline V gene sequence: CDR1 MNHEY, CDR2 SVGAGI. In DNA, the CDR3 is TGTGCCAGCAGCGCCGGGACATTCTACAATGAGCAGTTCTTC. It is translated as CASSAGTFYNEQFF.

This clone was recorded only once. The CDR3 reads CASSLGGGGTKNIQYF. For the CDR3, the DNA is TGTGCCAGCAGCTTAGGAGGGGGTGGGACCAAAAACATTCAGTACTTC. This chain joins TRBV13 and TRBJ2-4, with TRBD1 as a possible D gene (6 bases). CDR1 and CDR2 (germline): PRHDT, FYEKMQ (reference sequence). The V end was cut by 0 bases, the J end by 2 bases, with 11 bases between. The CDR3 extends over 16 amino acids.

The chain couples TRBV28 to TRBJ2-7; 9 bases line up with TRBD2. V shed 6 bases and J 3 bases; nucleotides not matched to a gene: 6. This CDR3 has 14 residues. CDR1 and CDR2 (germline): MDHEN, SYDVKM. This CDR3 reads CASRLAGESYEQYF. Written as DNA, the CDR3 is TGTGCCAGCAGATTAGCGGGAGAGAGCTACGAGCAGTACTTC.

CDR3: CASRQGLVYEQYF. The CDR3 DNA reads as TGTGCCAGCAGACAAGGACTAGTCTACGAGCAGTACTTC. V gene TRBV6-5 combines with J gene TRBJ2-7, with TRBD2 identical over 7 bases. Germline CDR1 MNHEY, CDR2 SVGAGI. V shed 6 bases, J shed 3 bases, and the junction held 5 bases outside the gene matches. This CDR3 region has 13 residues.

V gene TRBV5-1 combines with J gene TRBJ2-1, with 7 bases aligning to TRBD1. The CDR3 contains 15 residues. Germline CDR1 SGHRS, CDR2 YFSETQ. The V gene end was trimmed by 5 bases and the J gene end by 3 bases; junction bases not matched to a gene: 8. The CDR3 reads CASRRTGTDYNEQFF. DNA of the CDR3: TGCGCCAGCAGGAGGACCGGGACAGACTACAATGAGCAGTTCTTC.

This chain uses TRBV9 with TRBJ2-7; D is possibly TRBD2 (6 bases). The V gene lost 2 bases and the J gene lost 0 bases, with 12 bases spanning the gap. The CDR3 has 15 amino acids. Germline CDR1 reads SGDLS; CDR2 reads YYNGEE. CDR3 region: CASSVGSGYSYEQYF. DNA of the CDR3: TGTGCCAGCAGCGTGGGGAGCGGGTACTCCTACGAGCAGTACTTC.

The V gene is TRBV5-1, the J gene TRBJ1-2; 7 positions match TRBD1. The length of the CDR3 is 14 residues. After removal of 2 bases from V and 0 bases from J, the junction contained 1 base not matched to a gene. From germline, CDR1 is SGHRS and CDR2 YFSETQ. The CDR3 loop is CASSLGTANYGYTF. The CDR3 DNA is TGCGCCAGCAGCTTAGGGACAGCTAACTATGGCTACACCTTC.

This rearrangement joins TRBV19 to TRBJ2-1, with TRBD2 matching over 12 bases. The CDR3 spans 15 residues. V trimming: 7 bases; J trimming: 7 bases; junction bases outside the gene matches: 8. CDR1 is LNHDA and CDR2 is SQIVND in the germline V gene (reference sequence). The CDR3 DNA sequence: TGTGCCAGTACCTTGACTAGCGGGAGAATAAATGAGCAGTTCTTC. This gives the protein CASTLTSGRINEQFF.

The CDR3 here is CARSPHRTGGTYEQYF. DNA for the CDR3: TGTGCCAGAAGCCCTCATCGGACAGGAGGGACCTACGAGCAGTACTTC. V usage is TRBV5-3 and J usage is TRBJ2-7; TRBD1 is a possible D gene (7 bases). TRBV5-3 is reported as an ORF; its role is uncertain. The length of the CDR3 is 16 residues. V lost 4 bases to trimming and J lost 2 bases, with 19 bases between them.

The V and J genes are TRBV19 and TRBJ2-3, with D perhaps matching TRBD2 (5 bases). The CDR3 is made up of 13 amino acids. Germline CDR1 LNHDA, CDR2 SQIVND (reference sequence). Trimming took 6 bases from V and 10 from J, leaving 17 bases between them. CDR3 in amino acids: CASSAGEGRAQYF. DNA of the CDR3: TGTGCCAGTAGCGCCGGGGAAGGGCGAGCGCAGTATTTT. Full variable domain (outside the CDR3, taken from reference TRBV19 and TRBJ2-3): DGGITQSPKYLFRKEGQNVTLSCEQNLNHDAMYWYRQDPGQGLRLIYYSQIVNDFQKGDIAEGYSVSREKKESFPLTVTSAQKNPTAFYLCASSAGEGRAQYFGPGTRLTVL.

This chain connects TRBV27 to TRBJ2-5; TRBD1 matches 10 bases. The germline CDR1 and CDR2 sequences are MNHEY and SMNVEV (reference sequence). V was pared by 0 bases and J by 4 bases, with 5 bases of the junction left unmatched. The CDR3 is 16 residues long. DNA for the CDR3: TGTGCCAGCAGTTTATCTGGGACAGGGGTTCGAGAGACCCAGTACTTC. Protein sequence: CASSLSGTGVRETQYF.

The J gene is TRBJ2-5, the V gene TRBV7-9, with D unresolved. Germline V gene sequence: CDR1 SEHNR, CDR2 FQNEAQ (reference sequence). The ends were cut back, 5 bases at V and 0 bases at J, with 13 bases in the middle. This CDR3 has 15 residues. CDR3 nucleotides: TGTGCCAGCAGCCCTACCGGGTCGCACCAAGAGACCCAGTACTTC. Translated: CASSPTGSHQETQYF. The full variable domain, in which reference TRBV7-9 and TRBJ2-5 provide the parts outside the CDR3, is DTGVSQNPRHKITKRGQNVTFRCDPISEHNRLYWYRQTLGQGPEFLTYFQNEAQLEKSRLLSDRFSAERPKGSFSTLEIQRTEQGDSAMYLCASSPTGSHQETQYFGPGTRLLVL.

CDR3 in amino acids: CASSTAGSGETQYF. CDR3 DNA sequence: TGTGCCAGCAGTACCGCTGGTTCCGGAGAGACCCAGTACTTC. The chain employs TRBV6-5 and TRBJ2-5; D is ambiguous. Germline-derived CDR1 and CDR2 are MNHEY and SVGAGI. This CDR3 contains 14 residues. V was pared by 5 bases and J by 4 bases, with 14 bases between.

V usage is TRBV28 and J usage is TRBJ1-5; tentative D call: TRBD1 (5 bases). Germline CDR1 reads MDHEN; CDR2 reads SYDVKM. The germline V and J ends were trimmed by 1 base and 6 bases, with 10 bases remaining between them. This CDR3 is 14 amino acids long. CDR3 protein: CASSLYQGGQPQHF. The CDR3 DNA follows: TGTGCCAGCAGTTTATATCAGGGCGGTCAGCCCCAGCATTTT.

The V call is TRBV10-2, the J call TRBJ2-1; 9 bases fit TRBD2. There are 19 residues in the CDR3. CDR1 and CDR2 from the germline V gene are WSHSY and SAAADI. V gave up 5 bases and J gave up 2 bases; unmatched junction bases: 16. CDR3 coding DNA: TGCGCCAGCAGTCCCTCATTTAGCGGGAGTTTTAATACCTACAATGAGCAGTTCTTC. The encoded protein is CASSPSFSGSFNTYNEQFF.

The V call is TRBV4-1, the J call TRBJ2-7; perhaps TRBD2 as D (6 bases). CDR1 and CDR2 from the germline V gene are MGHRA and YSYEKL. Deletions cut 5 bases from V and 4 bases from J, with 24 bases between. This CDR3 has 17 amino acids. The CDR3 here is CASSARARVEGWYEQYF. DNA for the CDR3: TGCGCCAGCAGCGCAAGGGCCCGGGTGGAGGGGTGGTACGAGCAGTACTTC.

V gene TRBV27 combines with J gene TRBJ1-2; possibly TRBD1 for D (5 bases). The CDR3 loop spans 15 amino acids. The germline V gene has CDR1 MNHEY and CDR2 SMNVEV (reference sequence). Trimming took 5 bases from V and 2 from J, leaving 15 bases between them. CDR3 sequence (DNA): TGTGCCAGCAGTCCCTGGACGGACATGAACTATGGCTACACCTTC. It encodes CASSPWTDMNYGYTF.

This clone occurred many times. The rearrangement joins TRBV14 to TRBJ1-1; 7 bases fit TRBD1. The CDR3 runs 14 residues. Germline lookup yields CDR1 SGHDN and CDR2 FVKESK. Trimming at V came to 0 bases and at J to 3 bases, leaving 1 base not matched to a gene. CDR3 sequence reads: CASSQETGDTEAFF. The CDR3 DNA reads TGTGCCAGCAGCCAAGAAACAGGGGACACTGAAGCTTTCTTT. Based on the CDR3 plus reference TRBV14 and TRBJ1-1, the full variable domain is EAGVTQFPSHSVIEKGQTVTLRCDPISGHDNLYWYRRVMGKEIKFLLHFVKESKQDESGMPNNRFLAERTGGTYSTLKVQPAELEDSGVYFCASSQETGDTEAFFGQGTRLTVV.

This chain joins TRBV29-1 and TRBJ2-7; weak D call: TRBD1 (6 bases). This CDR3 has 13 amino acids. V lost 4 bases to trimming and J lost 3 bases, with 13 bases between them. Germline V lookup: CDR1 SQVTM, CDR2 ANQGSEA. CDR3 nucleotide sequence: TGCAGCGTTGTGGGGGACACCGACTACGAGCAGTACTTC. Translating it yields CSVVGDTDYEQYF.

This CDR3 is CASINQGWGTDTQYF. CDR3 in DNA: TGTGCCAGCATAAACCAGGGATGGGGCACAGATACGCAGTATTTT. The chain carries TRBV2 and TRBJ2-3; the D gene is possibly TRBD1 (5 bases). V was clipped by 7 bases and J by 1 base, with 15 bases between them. This CDR3 is built from 15 residues. Germline CDR1 and CDR2: SNHLY and FYNNEI.

The J gene is TRBJ1-5, the V gene TRBV27; TRBD1 is a possible D gene (5 bases). Trimming shortened V by 8 bases and J by 5 bases, and 13 bases separated the two germline ends. Looked up from germline, CDR1 is MNHEY and CDR2 is SMNVEV (reference sequence). CDR3 length: 13 residues. The DNA for the CDR3 is TGTGCCAGCTCTACGGAAGGGGATCAGCCCCAGCATTTT. As protein: CASSTEGDQPQHF.